Described below is a single T cell receptor beta chain sequence and its context. It was with 60 Vbeta and 13 Jbeta primers that the PCR ran. The assay was immunoSEQ multiplex PCR, and TCRdb's table has in-frame clones only and misses some. The table records 110,000 to 150,000 clones, approximately 80% of them present only once. The data originate from a study of cytomegalovirus exposure and HLA in healthy donors. The CDR3 has 14 residues. V lost 1 base to trimming and J lost 3 bases; unmatched junction nucleotides: 3. CDR1 SGDLS and CDR2 YYNGEE come from the germline V gene. The sample consisted of PBMCs. V is TRBV9 and J is TRBJ1-2, with 7 bases matching TRBD1. This sequence was found in a female donor in good health and CMV-seronegative. The CDR3 reads CASSVTGVDYGYTF. DNA for the CDR3: TGTGCCAGCAGCGTAACAGGGGTAGACTATGGCTACACCTTC.